A selection of T cell receptor beta chains follows, all from one sample in a study of tumor and adjacent non-tumor tissue in lung cancer. TCRdb itself ran the multiplex PCR reads through MiXCR, one entry per CDR3 protein. The sample records almost 75,000 distinct CDR3 sequences, 55% to 70% being singletons. The source material was distant non-tumor lung tissue. These receptors were collected from a woman in her 50s with non-small cell lung cancer. CDR3s leave out the opening cysteine and the closing phenylalanine or tryptophan.

cdr3_aa: ANSLDRTDYEQY
v_call: TRBV11-2

cdr3_aa: ANSLTSKVTTQPQH
v_call: TRBV28

cdr3_aa: AISDPFGGLAALSYNEQF
v_call: TRBV10-3

cdr3_aa: ASSLDGRLSGELF
v_call: TRBV5-5

cdr3_aa: ASSLARLVGTNSYDQY
v_call: TRBV11-2

cdr3_aa: ANSLCGVDGYT
v_call: TRBV11-2

cdr3_aa: ASSLPGRLPLH
v_call: TRBV11-2

cdr3_aa: NTRENNVGAF
v_call: TRBV20-1

cdr3_aa: ASSLLTGVGYEQY
v_call: TRBV28

cdr3_aa: SGGLTSYEQY
v_call: TRBV29-1

cdr3_aa: ASSYVRARELF
v_call: TRBV6-6

cdr3_aa: NASGRYSYNKQF
v_call: TRBV20-1

cdr3_aa: ASSRIGGPIPKNTGELF
v_call: TRBV5-4

cdr3_aa: SSSLVRGLYEQY
v_call: TRBV11-2

cdr3_aa: ASSQDLRDGDQY
v_call: TRBV4-1

cdr3_aa: SVGRGAQPRH
v_call: TRBV29-1

cdr3_aa: AISEFWASGEDERF
v_call: TRBV6-1

cdr3_aa: ASSWRTGGHMQF
v_call: TRBV11-2

cdr3_aa: AISESPSGSSTDTQY
v_call: TRBV10-3

cdr3_aa: ASTKEAYSGASVLT
v_call: TRBV6-6

cdr3_aa: ASSYVRVGELF
v_call: TRBV6-6

cdr3_aa: SVVVNNGKVVETQY
v_call: TRBV29-1

cdr3_aa: ASSQAHGVNQPQH
v_call: TRBV4-3

cdr3_aa: NAILQGANTEAF
v_call: TRBV20-1

cdr3_aa: ARSHASGNNEQF
v_call: TRBV4-3

cdr3_aa: SAKYRSFETQY
v_call: TRBV20-1

cdr3_aa: ASSSTSGKLEQY
v_call: TRBV12-3/TRBV12-4

cdr3_aa: ASSLGTGGADTQY
v_call: TRBV12-3/TRBV12-4

cdr3_aa: ASNLSGRPDTQY
v_call: TRBV11-1

cdr3_aa: ASSPIRDLGGDTQY
v_call: TRBV7-8

cdr3_aa: ASSLSGRSPFH
v_call: TRBV11-2

cdr3_aa: SVGGLVGFSYEQY
v_call: TRBV29-1

cdr3_aa: GISESSGGNQPQH
v_call: TRBV10-3

cdr3_aa: ASNYQTTNEKLF
v_call: TRBV12-3/TRBV12-4

cdr3_aa: ASSLWFWPQETQY
v_call: TRBV7-2

cdr3_aa: ASTLVANYEQY
v_call: TRBV7-8

cdr3_aa: NPRDPTDYVRYGYT
v_call: TRBV20-1

cdr3_aa: SAPRLAGGPNEQF
v_call: TRBV20-1

cdr3_aa: ASRKGEGVTRELF
v_call: TRBV6-1

cdr3_aa: ASSPTIGQKNIQY
v_call: TRBV18

cdr3_aa: ASSSRTGNTGELF
v_call: TRBV5-4

cdr3_aa: SVLDRLSGNTIY
v_call: TRBV29-1

cdr3_aa: VSSFSSGDTQY
v_call: TRBV5-8

cdr3_aa: AWTPQSGTEAF
v_call: TRBV30

cdr3_aa: CVAVNIGRVVETRY
v_call: TRBV29-1

cdr3_aa: ASSFLQITGELF
v_call: TRBV5-1

cdr3_aa: ASSLSQGNGYT
v_call: TRBV5-1

cdr3_aa: TSNQRLRGVQPQH
v_call: TRBV4-2

cdr3_aa: ASRTGQTSYEQY
v_call: TRBV6-1

cdr3_aa: RARDTILAGALYVQY
v_call: TRBV20-1

cdr3_aa: ASTRDSSYGYT
v_call: TRBV6-2/TRBV6-3

cdr3_aa: SARQPLNTEAF
v_call: TRBV20-1